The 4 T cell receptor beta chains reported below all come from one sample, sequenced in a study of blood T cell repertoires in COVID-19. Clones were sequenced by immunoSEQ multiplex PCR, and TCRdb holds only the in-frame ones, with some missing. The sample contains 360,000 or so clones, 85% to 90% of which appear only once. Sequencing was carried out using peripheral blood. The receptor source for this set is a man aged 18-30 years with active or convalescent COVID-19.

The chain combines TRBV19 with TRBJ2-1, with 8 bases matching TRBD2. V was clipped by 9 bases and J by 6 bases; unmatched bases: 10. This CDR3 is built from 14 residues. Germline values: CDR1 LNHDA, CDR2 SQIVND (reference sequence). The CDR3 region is CASQAGDSRNEQFF. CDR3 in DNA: TGTGCCAGCCAAGCGGGAGACTCTCGCAATGAGCAGTTCTTC.

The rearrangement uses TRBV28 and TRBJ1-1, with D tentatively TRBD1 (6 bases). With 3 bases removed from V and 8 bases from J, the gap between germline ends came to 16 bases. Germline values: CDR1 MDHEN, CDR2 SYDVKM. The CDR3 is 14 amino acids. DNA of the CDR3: TGTGCCAGCAGTTTTGGTGGGGGGGCGAGGGAAGCTTTCTTT. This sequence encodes CASSFGGGAREAFF.

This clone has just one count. CDR3 bases: TGTGCCAGCAGTTCAGTTTTCAATCAGCCCCAGCATTTT. It codes for CASSSVFNQPQHF. This chain links TRBV6-5 with TRBJ1-5; D is unresolved. V lost 4 bases to trimming and J lost 3 bases, with 7 bases between them. The germline gives CDR1 MNHEY, CDR2 SVGAGI. This CDR3 is 13 amino acids long.

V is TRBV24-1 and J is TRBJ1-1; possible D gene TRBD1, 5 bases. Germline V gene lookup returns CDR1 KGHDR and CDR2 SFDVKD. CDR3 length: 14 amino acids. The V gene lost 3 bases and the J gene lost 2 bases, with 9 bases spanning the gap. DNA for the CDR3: TGTGCCACCAGTGATCGGGGGATTAACACTGAAGCTTTCTTT. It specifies CATSDRGINTEAFF.